Given below is one T cell receptor beta chain in context. This entry belongs to a study of shared T cell receptors in the human thymus. V lost 4 bases to trimming and J lost 8 bases; unmatched junction nucleotides: 9. CDR1 is LGHNA and CDR2 is YSLEER in the germline V gene. CDR3 length: 16 amino acids. Profiling relied on immunoSEQ multiplex PCR, and the TCRdb table lists in-frame clones only, not all of them. Of roughly 500,000 clones in the sample, around 78% were seen once. This same sample was also part of a study on human thymus T cells. That source adds: Donors consisted of healthy Finnish infants (having corrective surgery for congenital heart defects). Obtained as resections during corrective heart surgery, the thymus tissue was then studied. What appeared biased in thymic and blood repertoires was the usage of V and J genes.

This chain links TRBV4-3 with TRBJ2-4, with 12 nucleotides matching TRBD2. This sequence originates from a boy under two years old with a congenital heart defect. The sequenced sample consisted of thymocytes. In DNA, the CDR3 is TGCGCCAGCAGCCCTCGACTAGCGGGAGTAAGGCACATTCAGTACTTC. This encodes CASSPRLAGVRHIQYF.